The sequence of this T cell receptor beta chain was determined in a study of CD8 T cells in Susac syndrome. Roughly 0.45 to 1 ug RNA was reverse transcribed with random hexamers. TCRdb re-derived calls from the immunoSEQ multiplex PCR reads in MiXCR, one entry per CDR3 protein. The sample lists some 200,000 distinct CDR3 sequences; more than 90% were seen once. This CDR3 spans 14 amino acids. The germline V gene has CDR1 LGHDT and CDR2 YNNKEL (reference sequence). V was trimmed by 6 bases and J by 2 bases, leaving 13 bases between them. This clonotype was counted a single time. Sequencing was done on a sample of CD4+ T cells from PBMCs. This clonotype was sampled from a human donor with multiple sclerosis. The chain combines TRBV3-1 with TRBJ2-5; either TRBD1 or TRBD2 may fit D (5 bases each). DNA of the CDR3: TGTGCCAGCAGTGCCGGGACCGCGCAAGAGACCCAGTACTTC. Translation gives CASSAGTAQETQYF.